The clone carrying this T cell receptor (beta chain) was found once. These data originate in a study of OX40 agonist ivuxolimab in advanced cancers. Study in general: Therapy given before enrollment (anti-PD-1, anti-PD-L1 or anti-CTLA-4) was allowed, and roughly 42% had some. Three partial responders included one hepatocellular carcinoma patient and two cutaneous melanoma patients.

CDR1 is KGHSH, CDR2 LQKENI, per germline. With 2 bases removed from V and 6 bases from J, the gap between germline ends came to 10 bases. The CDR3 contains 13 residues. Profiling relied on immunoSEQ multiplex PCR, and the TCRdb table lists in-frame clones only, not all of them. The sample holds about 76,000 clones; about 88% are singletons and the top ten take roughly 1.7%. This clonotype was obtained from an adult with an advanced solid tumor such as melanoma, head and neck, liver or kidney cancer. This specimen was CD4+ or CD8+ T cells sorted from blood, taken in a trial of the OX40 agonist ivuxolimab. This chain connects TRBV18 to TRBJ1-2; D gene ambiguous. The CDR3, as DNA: TGTGCCAGCTCACCAAGTCAGAACGATGGCTACACCTTC. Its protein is CASSPSQNDGYTF.